This TCR beta chain was documented in a study of memory CD4+ T cells and cytomegalovirus serostatus. For the study at large: Donors were healthy Belgian adults, under 10 CMV seropositive and around 24 seronegative. Study conclusions and caveats: The CMV-associated TCR signature appears largely within the CD4+ memory repertoire.

About this clone: Its specificity is unknown.

The ends were cut back, 6 bases at V and 6 bases at J, with 15 bases in the middle. Germline CDR1 is MNHEY and CDR2 is SMNVEV (reference sequence). CDR3 length: 13 residues. Single viable CD3+CD4+CD8-CD45RO+ cells were sorted as the memory CD4+ T cells. Total CD4+ T cells were enriched by CD4 positive selection. In the source study's methods: Out-of-frame sequences were removed, leaving around 2,000,000 distinct TCRbeta sequences. Profiled with immunoSEQ multiplex PCR; TCRdb holds only in-frame clones, not every one. V, J and clone size derive from that table, while D and trimming were established from the DNA sequence. Of 45,000 to 60,000 clones listed, around four fifths were seen once; the top ten hold approximately 1.9%.

Input material: memory CD4+ T cells from blood. The sequence derives from an adult in good health and CMV-seropositive. The V and J genes are TRBV27 and TRBJ2-7; unclear D gene. For the CDR3, the DNA is TGTGCCAGCAGCCCCGCGGTGTGGGGCGAGCAGTACTTC. Translation gives CASSPAVWGEQYF.